This T cell receptor (beta chain) was profiled in a study of T cells in Graves' hyperthyroidism and ophthalmopathy. The PBMCs were sourced from fresh peripheral blood (approximately 9.6 ml). There were TCR beta CDR3 regions amplified from RNA transcripts. An initial round of RT-PCR targeting the TCR CDR3 relied on the HTBI primer set. TCRdb re-derived calls from the multiplex PCR reads in MiXCR, one entry per CDR3 protein. Of fewer than 350,000 distinct CDR3 sequences in the sample, 18% were seen once. This clonotype has a count of ten or more. Antigen unknown. CDR3 length: 16 amino acids. CDR1 is MDHEN and CDR2 is SYDVKM in the germline V gene. V was cut by 4 bases and J by 7 bases, with 20 bases left in between. Study findings and constraints: In blood, most of the thyroid clonotypes expanded above 0.001 were also present. Ophthalmopathy and stable hyperthyroidism were told apart by a 13 V-J model.

The rearrangement uses TRBV28 and TRBJ1-5; weak D call: TRBD1 (5 bases). The sample consisted of blood. This sequence originates from a woman aged 40 to 50 with Graves' ophthalmopathy. Here the CDR3 DNA reads TGTGCCAGCAGTTCCTTTTTGAGGAGGGGAACGCAGCCCCAGCATTTT. This gives the protein CASSSFLRRGTQPQHF.